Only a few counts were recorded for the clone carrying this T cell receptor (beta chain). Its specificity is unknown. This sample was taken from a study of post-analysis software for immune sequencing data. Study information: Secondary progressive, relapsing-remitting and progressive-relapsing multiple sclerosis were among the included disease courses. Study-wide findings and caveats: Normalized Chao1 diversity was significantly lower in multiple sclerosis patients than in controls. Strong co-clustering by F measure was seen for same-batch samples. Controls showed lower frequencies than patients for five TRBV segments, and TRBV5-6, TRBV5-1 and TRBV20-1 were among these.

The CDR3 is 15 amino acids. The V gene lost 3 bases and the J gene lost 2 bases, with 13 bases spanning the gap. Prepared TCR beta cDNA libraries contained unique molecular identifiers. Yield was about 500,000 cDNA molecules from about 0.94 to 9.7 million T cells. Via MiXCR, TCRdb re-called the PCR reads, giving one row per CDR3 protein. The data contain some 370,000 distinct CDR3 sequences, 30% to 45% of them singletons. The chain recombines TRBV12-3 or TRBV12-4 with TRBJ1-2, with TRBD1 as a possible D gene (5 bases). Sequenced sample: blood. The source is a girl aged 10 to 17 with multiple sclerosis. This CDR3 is CASSFWDRPNYGYTF. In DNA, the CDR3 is TGTGCCAGCAGTTTTTGGGACCGACCCAACTATGGCTACACCTTC.